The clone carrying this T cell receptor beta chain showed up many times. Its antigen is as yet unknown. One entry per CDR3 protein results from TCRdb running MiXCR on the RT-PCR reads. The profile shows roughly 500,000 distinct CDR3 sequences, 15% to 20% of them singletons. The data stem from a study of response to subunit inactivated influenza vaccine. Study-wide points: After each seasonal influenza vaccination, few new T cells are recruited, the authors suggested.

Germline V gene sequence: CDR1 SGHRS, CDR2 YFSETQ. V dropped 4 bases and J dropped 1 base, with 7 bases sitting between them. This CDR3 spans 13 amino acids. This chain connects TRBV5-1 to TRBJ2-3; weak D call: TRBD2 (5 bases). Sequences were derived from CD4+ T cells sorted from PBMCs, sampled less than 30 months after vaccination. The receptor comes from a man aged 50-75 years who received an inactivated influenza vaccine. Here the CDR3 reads CASSPGGTDTQYF. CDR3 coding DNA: TGCGCCAGCAGCCCCGGGGGCACAGATACGCAGTATTTT.